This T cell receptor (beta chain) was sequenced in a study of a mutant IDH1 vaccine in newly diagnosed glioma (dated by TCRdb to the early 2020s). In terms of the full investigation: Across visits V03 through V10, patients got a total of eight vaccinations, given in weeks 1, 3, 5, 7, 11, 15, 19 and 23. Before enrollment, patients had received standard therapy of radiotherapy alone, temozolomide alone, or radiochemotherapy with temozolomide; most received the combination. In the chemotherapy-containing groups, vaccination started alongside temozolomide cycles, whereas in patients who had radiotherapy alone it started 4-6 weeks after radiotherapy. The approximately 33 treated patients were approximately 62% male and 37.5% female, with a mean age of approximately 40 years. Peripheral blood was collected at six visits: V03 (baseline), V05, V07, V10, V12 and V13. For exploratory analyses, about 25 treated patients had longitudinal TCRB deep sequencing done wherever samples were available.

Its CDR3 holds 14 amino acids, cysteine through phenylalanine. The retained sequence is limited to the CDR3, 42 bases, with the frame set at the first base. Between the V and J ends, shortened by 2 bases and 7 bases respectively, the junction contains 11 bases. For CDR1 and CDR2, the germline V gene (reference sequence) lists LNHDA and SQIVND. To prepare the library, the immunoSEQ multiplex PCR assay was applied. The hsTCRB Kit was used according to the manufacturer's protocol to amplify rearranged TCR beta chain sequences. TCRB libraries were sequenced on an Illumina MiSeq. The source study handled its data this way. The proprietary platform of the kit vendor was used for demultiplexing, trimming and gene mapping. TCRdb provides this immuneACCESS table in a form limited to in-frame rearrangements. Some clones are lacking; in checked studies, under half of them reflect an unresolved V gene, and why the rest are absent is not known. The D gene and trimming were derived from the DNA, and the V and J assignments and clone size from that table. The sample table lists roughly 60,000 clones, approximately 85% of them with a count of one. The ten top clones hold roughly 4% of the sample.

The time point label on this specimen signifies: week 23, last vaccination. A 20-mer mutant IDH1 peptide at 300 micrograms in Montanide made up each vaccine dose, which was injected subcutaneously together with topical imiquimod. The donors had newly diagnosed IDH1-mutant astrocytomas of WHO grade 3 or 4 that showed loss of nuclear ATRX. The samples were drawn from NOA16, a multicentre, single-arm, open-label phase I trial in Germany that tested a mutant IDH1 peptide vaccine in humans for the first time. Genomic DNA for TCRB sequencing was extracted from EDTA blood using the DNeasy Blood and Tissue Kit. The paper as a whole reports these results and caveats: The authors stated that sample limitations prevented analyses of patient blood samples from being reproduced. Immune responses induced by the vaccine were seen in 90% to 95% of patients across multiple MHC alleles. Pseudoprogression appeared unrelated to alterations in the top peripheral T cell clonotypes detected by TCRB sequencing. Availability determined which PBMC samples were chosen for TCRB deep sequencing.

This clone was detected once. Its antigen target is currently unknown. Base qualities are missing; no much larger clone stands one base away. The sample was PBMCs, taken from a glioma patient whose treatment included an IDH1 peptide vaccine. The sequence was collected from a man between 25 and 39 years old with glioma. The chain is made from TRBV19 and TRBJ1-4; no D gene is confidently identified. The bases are TGTGCCAGTAGTATAAGTGGGAGTGGTGAAAAACTGTTTTTT. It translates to CASSISGSGEKLFF.